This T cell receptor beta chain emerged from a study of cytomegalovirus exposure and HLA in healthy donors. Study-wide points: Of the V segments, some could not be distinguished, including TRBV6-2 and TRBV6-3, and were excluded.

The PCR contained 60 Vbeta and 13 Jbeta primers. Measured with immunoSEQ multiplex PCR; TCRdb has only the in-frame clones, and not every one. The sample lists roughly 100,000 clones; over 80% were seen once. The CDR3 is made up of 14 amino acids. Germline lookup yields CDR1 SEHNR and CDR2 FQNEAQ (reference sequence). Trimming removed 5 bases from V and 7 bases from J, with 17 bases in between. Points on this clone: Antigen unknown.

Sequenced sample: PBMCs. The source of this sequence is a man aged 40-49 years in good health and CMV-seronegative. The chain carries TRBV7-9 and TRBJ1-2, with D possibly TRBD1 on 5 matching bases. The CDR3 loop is CASSPTGREGGYTF. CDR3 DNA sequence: TGTGCCAGCAGCCCCACCGGCAGGGAGGGTGGCTACACCTTC. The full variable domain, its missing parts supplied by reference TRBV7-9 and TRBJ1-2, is DTGVSQNPRHKITKRGQNVTFRCDPISEHNRLYWYRQTLGQGPEFLTYFQNEAQLEKSRLLSDRFSAERPKGSFSTLEIQRTEQGDSAMYLCASSPTGREGGYTFGSGTRLTVV.